What follows are 24 T cell receptor beta chains derived from one specimen sequenced in a study of blood T cell repertoires in COVID-19. Sequencing used immunoSEQ multiplex PCR; TCRdb keeps in-frame clones, though not all of them. This table has about 370,000 clones, around 91% appearing once. The specimen was peripheral blood. The receptors originated from a man younger than 35 with active or convalescent COVID-19.

In its sample, this clone was seen once. CDR3 sequence (DNA): TGTGCCGCCCGCAGCCAGGGGCGCAACTATGGCTACACCTTC. Its translation: CAARSQGRNYGYTF. The chain links TRBV28 to TRBJ1-2, with D perhaps TRBD1 (6 bases). CDR1 and CDR2 from the germline V gene are MDHEN and SYDVKM. V gave up 11 bases and J gave up 2 bases, with 18 bases separating them. The CDR3 covers 14 residues.

This chain links TRBV7-6 with TRBJ1-1, with a possible D match to TRBD1 (6 bases). Germline values: CDR1 SGHVS, CDR2 FNYEAQ. Trimming stripped 5 bases from V and 3 bases from J, with 10 bases between. The CDR3 covers 13 residues. In DNA form, the CDR3 reads TGTGCCAGCAGCCTGCAGGGGTACACTGAAGCTTTCTTT. It encodes CASSLQGYTEAFF.

V gene TRBV2 combines with J gene TRBJ2-2; D gene uncertain. Trimming removed 2 bases at V and 3 bases at J, with 13 bases between. CDR1 is SNHLY, CDR2 FYNNEI, per germline. The CDR3 totals 16 residues. As DNA, the CDR3 is TGTGCCAGCAGTGAATACGGGTTTAGAGACACCGGGGAGCTGTTTTTT. Residues: CASSEYGFRDTGELFF.

The chain recombines TRBV19 with TRBJ1-5, with D tentatively TRBD1 (6 bases). Germline lookup yields CDR1 LNHDA and CDR2 SQIVND (reference sequence). This CDR3 is 13 amino acids long. V lost 6 bases and J lost 6, with 12 bases in between. The CDR3 nucleotides read TGTGCCAGTAGAGGGGCAGGGGTTCAGCCCCAGCATTTT. Amino acid sequence: CASRGAGVQPQHF.

The CDR3 sequence is CASNPGSGGPIEQYF. In nucleotides, the CDR3 is TGTGCCAGCAACCCCGGGAGCGGAGGGCCTATCGAGCAGTACTTC. This chain connects TRBV5-4 to TRBJ2-7, with TRBD2 as a possible D gene (6 bases). Per germline, CDR1 SGHNT and CDR2 YYREEE (reference sequence). The CDR3 is 15 amino acids. The V and J ends lost 6 bases and 6 bases respectively, with 22 bases between them.

The chain employs TRBV5-1 and TRBJ1-4; D not certain. Germline V gene sequence: CDR1 SGHRS, CDR2 YFSETQ. V was pared by 4 bases and J by 3 bases, with 7 bases between. The CDR3 runs to 13 residues. The CDR3 DNA reads TGCGCCAGCAGCCAGCGGTCTAATGAAAAACTGTTTTTT. It specifies CASSQRSNEKLFF.

CDR3 sequence: CASSLGATEAFF. CDR3 DNA: TGTGCCAGCAGCCTAGGGGCTACTGAAGCTTTCTTT. The chain joins TRBV7-9 to TRBJ1-1; D might be TRBD1 (5 bases). The length of the CDR3 is 12 residues. Trimming took off 5 bases at V and 5 bases at J, with 9 bases between the two ends. Looked up from germline, CDR1 is SEHNR and CDR2 is FQNEAQ (reference sequence).

The rearrangement joins TRBV7-3 to TRBJ1-1, with 8 nucleotides matching TRBD1. The CDR3 contains 13 residues. Germline-derived CDR1 and CDR2 are SGHTA and FQGTGA. Germline trimming cut 5 bases from V and 4 bases from J; bases unmatched to any gene: 3. CDR3 sequence (DNA): TGTGCCAGCAGCGCACAGGGGGTCACTGAAGCTTTCTTT. Its protein product is CASSAQGVTEAFF.

V is TRBV9 and J is TRBJ2-3; TRBD1 is a possible D gene (6 bases). The CDR3 consists of 15 residues. V was clipped by 4 bases and J by 2 bases, with 14 bases between them. CDR1 is SGDLS, CDR2 YYNGEE, per germline. Here the CDR3 DNA reads TGTGCCAGCAGCCCTCCAGGGGCGTACACAGATACGCAGTATTTT. Translated, it gives CASSPPGAYTDTQYF. Variable domain in full (rest from reference TRBV9 and TRBJ2-3): DSGVTQTPKHLITATGQRVTLRCSPRSGDLSVYWYQQSLDQGLQFLIQYYNGEERAKGNILERFSAQQFPDLHSELNLSSLELGDSALYFCASSPPGAYTDTQYFGPGTRLTVL.

This chain uses TRBV19 with TRBJ2-7; 8 nucleotides align to TRBD1. This CDR3 has 18 residues. Germline CDR1 LNHDA, CDR2 SQIVND (reference sequence). V lost 4 bases and J lost 2; bases outside the gene matches: 16. CDR3 residues: CASSTKTSWTGLPYEQYF. The CDR3 nucleotides read TGTGCCAGTAGTACGAAGACATCCTGGACAGGGTTACCCTACGAGCAGTACTTC.

V usage is TRBV5-5 and J usage is TRBJ1-5, with D perhaps matching TRBD1 (5 bases). Per germline, CDR1 SGHKS and CDR2 YYEKEE (reference sequence). Trimming removed 0 bases from V and 7 bases from J, with 11 bases in between. CDR3 length: 14 amino acids. Here the CDR3 DNA reads TGTGCCAGCAGCTTGGTCCTTCGGGGGCAGCCCCAGCATTTT. Its protein product is CASSLVLRGQPQHF.

The chain recombines TRBV4-1 with TRBJ1-4; D is uncertain. Deletions cut 4 bases from V and 4 bases from J, with 13 bases between. The germline V gene has CDR1 MGHRA and CDR2 YSYEKL. CDR3 length: 15 amino acids. In DNA, the CDR3 is TGCGCCAGCAGCCCTTTGGCAGGTGGTAATGAAAAACTGTTTTTT. Translated, it gives CASSPLAGGNEKLFF.

This sequence joins TRBV7-9 and TRBJ1-1; D unresolved. Per germline, CDR1 SEHNR and CDR2 FQNEAQ (reference sequence). CDR3 length equals 13 residues. Deletions cut 5 bases from V and 1 base from J, with 8 bases between. CDR3 in amino acids: CASSQIKNTEAFF. The CDR3 nucleotides are TGTGCCAGCAGCCAGATCAAGAACACTGAAGCTTTCTTT.

As concerns this clone: At one end the junction does not follow the germline gene, possibly because of a read error. The chain combines TRBV2 with TRBJ2-7, with 9 nucleotides matching TRBD1. The CDR3 consists of 16 residues. Germline loops: CDR1 SNHLY, CDR2 FYNNEI. CDR3 sequence (DNA): TGTGCCAGCAGCGATCCGGGACAGGGAAGCTCCTACGGGCAGTACTTC. Protein: CASSDPGQGSSYGQYF.

V and J are TRBV5-1 and TRBJ1-2; 7 nucleotides match TRBD1. CDR1 is SGHRS, CDR2 YFSETQ, per germline. V was pared by 0 bases and J by 7 bases, with 9 bases of the junction left unmatched. This CDR3 spans 15 amino acids. This chain's CDR3 is CASSLEDEGAGGYTF. CDR3 in DNA: TGCGCCAGCAGCTTGGAGGATGAGGGGGCGGGTGGCTACACCTTC.

The V and J genes are TRBV14 and TRBJ1-2; no firm D call. The ends were cut back, 3 bases at V and 3 bases at J, with 5 bases in the middle. The germline V gene encodes CDR1 SGHDN and CDR2 FVKESK. This CDR3 has 12 amino acids. The CDR3 protein is CASSQSYYGYTF. CDR3 DNA sequence: TGTGCCAGCAGCCAGAGTTACTATGGCTACACCTTC.

The chain uses TRBV2 and TRBJ2-1; D may be TRBD2 (7 bases). Germline lookup yields CDR1 SNHLY and CDR2 FYNNEI. Trimming pared 2 bases from V and 9 bases from J, leaving 14 bases between. The CDR3 length is 14 residues. This chain's CDR3 is CASSELGGGREQFF. CDR3 nucleotides: TGTGCCAGCAGTGAATTAGGCGGGGGCCGTGAGCAGTTCTTC. The full variable domain, rest sourced from reference TRBV2 and TRBJ2-1, is EPEVTQTPSHQVTQMGQEVILRCVPISNHLYFYWYRQILGQKVEFLVSFYNNEISEKSEIFDDQFSVERPDGSNFTLKIRSTKLEDSAMYFCASSELGGGREQFFGPGTRLTVL.

V is TRBV9 and J is TRBJ2-1; 8 bases agree with TRBD2. This CDR3 contains 15 residues. The germline V gene encodes CDR1 SGDLS and CDR2 YYNGEE. The J segment lost 6 bases and the V segment lost 0 bases, leaving 5 bases of the junction unmatched. The DNA of the CDR3 is TGTGCCAGCAGCGTAGTTAGCGGGAAGGGCAATGAGCAGTTCTTC. It specifies CASSVVSGKGNEQFF.

V usage is TRBV6-5 and J usage is TRBJ1-1; 7 bases match TRBD1. CDR3 size: 13 residues. J gave up 5 bases and V 4 bases, and 4 bases lay outside the gene matches. Germline CDR1 and CDR2: MNHEY and SVGAGI. The CDR3 region is CASSLTGLTEAFF. CDR3 DNA sequence: TGTGCCAGCAGTTTGACAGGGTTGACTGAAGCTTTCTTT.

The rearrangement uses TRBV6-2 or TRBV6-3 and TRBJ1-4; D is perhaps TRBD1 (6 bases). Germline loops: CDR1 MNHEY, CDR2 SVGEGT. The length of the CDR3 is 16 residues. V shed 6 bases and J shed 1 base, with 15 bases lying between them. The CDR3 loop reads CASSLGTRRTNEKLFF. CDR3 sequence (DNA): TGTGCCAGCAGCTTAGGGACAAGAAGAACTAATGAAAAACTGTTTTTT.

V usage is TRBV21-1 and J usage is TRBJ2-4; TRBD2 reflects the table's D call only, with no check against the DNA. TRBV21-1 is designated a pseudogene. The CDR3 runs 19 residues. As DNA, the CDR3 is TGTGCCAGCAGCAAAGTAGTGGCTAGCGGACTACTAGCCAAAAACATTCAGTACTTC. Amino acids: CASSKVVASGLLAKNIQYF.

The chain combines TRBV27 with TRBJ1-1; 12 positions agree with TRBD1. The V gene end was trimmed by 0 bases and the J gene end by 6 bases; junction bases not matched to a gene: 5. Germline CDR1 and CDR2: MNHEY and SMNVEV (reference sequence). The CDR3 is made up of 16 amino acids. The CDR3 sequence is CASSLSGTGGRAEAFF. CDR3 DNA: TGTGCCAGCAGTTTATCGGGGACAGGGGGCAGGGCTGAAGCTTTCTTT.

This clone came up once. V and J are TRBV7-2 and TRBJ1-2; D is perhaps TRBD1 (5 bases). Looked up from germline, CDR1 is SGHTA and CDR2 is FQGNSA. Trimming shortened V by 1 base and J by 4 bases, and 10 bases separated the two germline ends. The CDR3 totals 14 residues. In DNA, the CDR3 is TGTGCCAGCAGCTTAGGGCCGGGGGTCTATGGCTACACCTTC. Translation gives CASSLGPGVYGYTF.

The genes are TRBV6-5 and TRBJ1-1, with D unclear. Germline V gene sequence: CDR1 MNHEY, CDR2 SVGAGI. V was pared by 7 bases and J by 0 bases, with 9 bases between. This CDR3 contains 13 residues. CDR3 loop: CASILGMNTEAFF. The DNA for the CDR3 is TGTGCCAGCATCCTGGGCATGAACACTGAAGCTTTCTTT.